The 10 T cell receptor beta chains listed next were all sequenced from one sample in a study of cytomegalovirus exposure and HLA in healthy donors (dated by TCRdb to 2015 to 2018). The receptor library was made with the immunoSEQ multiplex PCR assay. For the multiplex PCR, a mixture combining 60 forward primers for TCR Vbeta segments and 13 reverse primers for TCR Jbeta segments was used. This immuneACCESS table, as held by TCRdb, lists in-frame sequences with V and J called but not all clones. Of the missing ones, under half trace to an unresolved V gene in checked studies; the others have no known cause. The sample contains 140,000 or so clones, approximately 80% of them found a single time. 1.5% to 2% of the sample comes from the top ten. The sequencing sample was made of PBMCs. All receptors derive from a man aged 40-49 years in good health and CMV-seronegative.

Only a few counts were recorded for this clone. V gene TRBV5-5 combines with J gene TRBJ2-7, with TRBD2 identical over 10 bases. V gave up 6 bases and J gave up 6 bases; unmatched junction bases: 12. CDR3 length: 15 amino acids. In germline, CDR1 is SGHKS, CDR2 YYEKEE (reference sequence). The CDR3 protein is CASIPGLAGVGEQYF. CDR3 sequence (DNA): TGTGCCAGCATCCCGGGGCTAGCGGGAGTGGGCGAGCAGTACTTC.

The chain couples TRBV5-6 to TRBJ2-1; possible D gene TRBD2, 5 bases. This CDR3 contains 17 residues. The germline V gene encodes CDR1 SGHDT and CDR2 YYEEEE. Trimming shortened V by 1 base and J by 12 bases, and 26 bases separated the two germline ends. The CDR3 DNA is TGTGCCAGCAGCTTGAGGGCGGACGGGCGGGCCCATAAGGTGCAGTTCTTC. It encodes CASSLRADGRAHKVQFF.

This clone was counted once. The V call is TRBV9, the J call TRBJ2-2, with D possibly being TRBD2 (6 bases). The CDR3 loop spans 16 amino acids. Germline CDR1 reads SGDLS; CDR2 reads YYNGEE. V dropped 0 bases and J dropped 4 bases, with 13 bases sitting between them. The CDR3 DNA sequence: TGTGCCAGCAGCGTAGGATGGGGACTGACCACCGGGGAGCTGTTTTTT. The encoded protein is CASSVGWGLTTGELFF.

This chain joins TRBV27 and TRBJ2-3, with 10 nucleotides matching TRBD1. V lost 4 bases to trimming and J lost 2 bases; unmatched junction nucleotides: 6. From germline, CDR1 is MNHEY and CDR2 SMNVEV (reference sequence). This CDR3 spans 16 amino acids. CDR3 nucleotides: TGTGCCAGCAGTTCTTGGGACAGGGGACACACAGATACGCAGTATTTT. Protein sequence: CASSSWDRGHTDTQYF.

The V gene is TRBV4-1, the J gene TRBJ2-7; 10 nucleotides match TRBD2. V gave up 4 bases and J gave up 0 bases; unmatched junction bases: 6. Per germline, CDR1 MGHRA and CDR2 YSYEKL. The CDR3 covers 16 residues. CDR3 sequence: CASSLGASGSSYEQYF. CDR3 coding DNA: TGCGCCAGCAGCCTCGGTGCTAGCGGGAGCTCCTACGAGCAGTACTTC.

This sequence joins TRBV4-3 and TRBJ2-2; TRBD2 matches 9 bases. CDR3 length: 15 amino acids. With 0 bases clipped from V and 6 bases from J, the junction kept 2 bases outside the gene matches. Per the germline V gene, CDR1 is LGHNA and CDR2 is YSLEER. DNA of the CDR3: TGCGCCAGCAGCCAAGATGCGGGGGGGCCCGGGGAGCTGTTTTTT. Translation: CASSQDAGGPGELFF.

DNA of the CDR3: TGCGCCAGCAGCCAACTCGGCGGAGCTACCTACGAGCAGTACTTC. Translated, it gives CASSQLGGATYEQYF. This chain uses TRBV4-1 with TRBJ2-7, with unresolved D. There are 15 residues in the CDR3. In germline, CDR1 is MGHRA, CDR2 YSYEKL. Trimming stripped 2 bases from V and 2 bases from J, with 13 bases between.

CDR3 in amino acids: CASSTIGGGGEQYF. CDR3 bases: TGTGCCAGCAGCACTATTGGGGGGGGAGGCGAGCAGTACTTC. The chain joins TRBV9 to TRBJ2-7, with 7 bases lining up with TRBD2. V was pared by 4 bases and J by 6 bases, with 10 bases of the junction left unmatched. Germline loops: CDR1 SGDLS, CDR2 YYNGEE. The CDR3 contains 14 residues.

The chain has TRBV7-2 and TRBJ2-5; TRBD2 matches at 13 bases. Germline trimming cut 4 bases from V and 6 bases from J; bases unmatched to any gene: 14. This CDR3 spans 18 amino acids. Germline loops: CDR1 SGHTA, CDR2 FQGNSA. The CDR3 nucleotides read TGTGCCAGCAGCTCGGGACTAGCGGGGTTCACGTCGGAAAAGACCCAGTACTTC. It specifies CASSSGLAGFTSEKTQYF.

This chain joins TRBV7-9 and TRBJ1-1; TRBD1 matches 7 bases. The germline CDR1 and CDR2 sequences are SEHNR and FQNEAQ (reference sequence). J was trimmed by 1 base and V by 5 bases; bases with no gene match: 7. The CDR3 contains 15 residues. DNA for the CDR3: TGTGCCAGCAGCCCCCAGACAGGGTCGAACACTGAAGCTTTCTTT. Translation: CASSPQTGSNTEAFF. Full variable domain (outside the CDR3, taken from reference TRBV7-9 and TRBJ1-1): DTGVSQNPRHKITKRGQNVTFRCDPISEHNRLYWYRQTLGQGPEFLTYFQNEAQLEKSRLLSDRFSAERPKGSFSTLEIQRTEQGDSAMYLCASSPQTGSNTEAFFGQGTRLTVV.